These 30 T cell receptor beta chains were sequenced from one sample in a study of CD8+CD57+ T cells in acquired aplastic anemia (dated by TCRdb to 2016 to 2019). The sequencing machine was an Illumina HiSeq 2000. Profiling of TCR beta VDJ combinations and CDR3 sequences used genomic DNA as the template. TCRdb reanalyzed the raw reads on its own, using fastp at Q25 for trimming and MiXCR for clone calling, and kept in-frame beta chains. Rows are combined by CDR3 protein, so each entry shows the most common genes and DNA. This sample gives roughly 180,000 distinct CDR3 sequences in total; under 70% of them show up just once. The biggest ten clones account for 46% of the sample. Sequenced: sorted CD4+, CD8+, or CD8+CD57+ T cells (not recorded which) from PBMCs. All receptors derive from a human donor with severe aplastic anemia or a healthy control (not recorded which).

This chain uses TRBV19 with TRBJ1-1; D not resolved. The ends were cut back, 6 bases at V and 4 bases at J, with 9 bases in the middle. The length of the CDR3 is 12 residues. Germline CDR1 is LNHDA and CDR2 is SQIVND (reference sequence). CDR3 in amino acids: CASSPSFTEAFF. In nucleotides, the CDR3 is TGTGCCAGTAGCCCTTCTTTCACTGAAGCTTTCTTT.

The chain recombines TRBV7-3 with TRBJ1-1, with 8 bases lining up with TRBD1. The ends lost 6 bases at V and 5 bases at J; junction bases unmatched: 8. CDR1 is SGHTA and CDR2 is FQGTGA in the germline V gene. CDR3 length: 14 residues. The CDR3 nucleotides read TGTGCCAGCAGTAACTCAGGGGGCTTAACTGAAGCTTTCTTT. Translated, it gives CASSNSGGLTEAFF.

This clonotype was found many times. The genes are TRBV4-1 and TRBJ2-1; D might be TRBD1 (6 bases). The CDR3 has 13 residues. Trimming took 4 bases from V and 6 from J, leaving 10 bases between them. Germline V CDR1 and CDR2: MGHRA, YSYEKL. The CDR3 nucleotides read TGCGCCAGCAGCCTCGGGACACCCAATGAGCAGTTCTTC. Protein sequence: CASSLGTPNEQFF.

The rearrangement joins TRBV2 to TRBJ2-5; TRBD2 matches 9 bases. Germline V CDR1 and CDR2: SNHLY, FYNNEI. The CDR3 sequence is 15 residues long. The ends lost 0 bases at V and 4 bases at J; junction bases unmatched: 3. The CDR3 region is CASSEASGGGETQYF. CDR3 in DNA: TGTGCCAGCAGTGAAGCTAGCGGGGGTGGAGAGACCCAGTACTTC.

Concerning this clonotype: The DNA is left out, because the CDR3 cannot be placed on it with certainty; the CDR3 is given as TCRdb lists it. V gene TRBV5-1 combines with J gene TRBJ2-5; TRBD1, the table's D call, was not compared with the DNA. 21 amino acids form the CDR3, both terminal residues included. CDR1 is SGHRS, CDR2 YFSETQ, per germline. Here the CDR3 reads CASSSGTGNEKLFFGSGTQYF.

The V gene is TRBV9, the J gene TRBJ2-5; the D gene could be TRBD1 or TRBD2 (6 bases each). The V end was cut by 3 bases, the J end by 4 bases, with 16 bases between. CDR3 length equals 15 residues. Per germline, CDR1 SGDLS and CDR2 YYNGEE. The CDR3 bases are TGTGCCAGCAGCGACAGGGACTCCCGACGAGAGACCCAGTACTTC. It yields the protein CASSDRDSRRETQYF.

This clonotype turned up a few times. The rearrangement joins TRBV27 to TRBJ2-5; 12 bases agree with TRBD2. Trimming cost V 5 bases and J 5 bases; bases outside gene matches: 9. There are 16 residues in the CDR3. The V gene's germline CDR1 is MNHEY and CDR2 SMNVEV (reference sequence). CDR3 DNA: TGTGCCAGCAGTCCTCTTCTAGCGGGGGGGCGGGAGACCCAGTACTTC. It is translated as CASSPLLAGGRETQYF.

The rearrangement links TRBV29-1 to TRBJ1-1; TRBD1 aligns across 8 bases. Germline-derived CDR1 and CDR2 are SQVTM and ANQGSEA. The CDR3 runs 12 residues. V lost 5 bases to trimming and J lost 6 bases; unmatched junction nucleotides: 5. The CDR3 here is CSVFRDRPEAFF. The CDR3 DNA sequence: TGCAGCGTTTTCCGGGACAGGCCTGAAGCTTTCTTT.

The CDR3 DNA is TGTGCCAGCAGCTTAGGCGGCGGACTGAGCACAGATACGCAGTATTTT. Residues: CASSLGGGLSTDTQYF. The V call is TRBV7-9, the J call TRBJ2-3, with D perhaps matching TRBD2 (5 bases). Looked up from germline, CDR1 is SEHNR and CDR2 is FQNEAQ (reference sequence). The length of the CDR3 is 16 residues. V lost 1 base and J 0 bases, leaving 11 bases between the germline ends.

This clonotype was seen a single time. This sequence joins TRBV5-1 and TRBJ2-7, with TRBD2 matching 8 bases. CDR1 SGHRS and CDR2 YFSETQ come from the germline V gene. The CDR3 totals 16 residues. The V and J ends lost 4 bases and 1 base, in that order; junction bases with no gene match: 10. The CDR3 region is CASSRGEVAGSYEQYF. CDR3 nucleotides: TGCGCCAGCAGCCGCGGGGAGGTAGCGGGGTCCTACGAGCAGTACTTC. Combining the CDR3 with reference TRBV5-1 and TRBJ2-7 gives the whole variable domain KAGVTQTPRYLIKTRGQQVTLSCSPISGHRSVSWYQQTPGQGLQFLFEYFSETQRNKGNFPGRFSGRQFSNSRSEMNVSTLELGDSALYLCASSRGEVAGSYEQYFGPGTRLTVT.

This clonotype was observed a single time. Germline and junction disagree at one end, which may indicate a read error. V is TRBV7-2 and J is TRBJ2-5; tentative D call: TRBD2 (6 bases). The germline gives CDR1 SGHTA, CDR2 FQGNSA. The CDR3 has 14 residues. CDR3 loop: CASSRGWRGETQYF. The CDR3 nucleotides read TGCGCCAGCAGCCGAGGGTGGAGGGGTGAGACCCAGTACTTC.

The chain carries TRBV7-2 and TRBJ2-1, with 8 bases identical to TRBD1. CDR1 and CDR2 (germline): SGHTA, FQGNSA. The J segment lost 12 bases and the V segment lost 1 base, leaving 2 bases of the junction unmatched. This CDR3 is built from 12 residues. CDR3 in amino acids: CASSLEDRGQFF. DNA for the CDR3: TGTGCCAGCAGCTTAGAAGACAGGGGGCAGTTCTTC.

Many counts were recorded for this clonotype. J is TRBJ1-1 and V is TRBV5-8; D ambiguous. The CDR3 spans 12 residues. The germline V gene encodes CDR1 SGHTS and CDR2 YDEGEE. Trimming shortened V by 0 bases and J by 4 bases, and 4 bases separated the two germline ends. CDR3: CASSLDSTEAFF. CDR3 nucleotides: TGTGCCAGCAGCTTGGATAGCACTGAAGCTTTCTTT.

V is TRBV4-3 and J is TRBJ1-1; D gene ambiguous. Trimming shortened V by 0 bases and J by 7 bases, and 12 bases separated the two germline ends. This CDR3 is built from 14 residues. Germline CDR1 LGHNA, CDR2 YSLEER. CDR3 loop: CASSQETGSYEAFF. Here the CDR3 DNA reads TGCGCCAGCAGCCAAGAGACGGGGAGCTATGAAGCTTTCTTT.

The chain carries TRBV2 and TRBJ2-3, with D unresolved. CDR1 is SNHLY, CDR2 FYNNEI, per germline. Trimming took off 2 bases at V and 3 bases at J, with 6 bases between the two ends. The CDR3 length is 13 residues. CDR3 nucleotides: TGTGCCAGCAGTGAACCGTTTACAGATACGCAGTATTTT. Translation gives CASSEPFTDTQYF.

The chain couples TRBV6-5 to TRBJ1-6; the match to TRBD1 covers 7 bases. The length of the CDR3 is 13 residues. CDR1 is MNHEY and CDR2 is SVGAGI in the germline V gene. V shed 7 bases, J shed 11 bases, and the junction held 8 bases outside the gene matches. The CDR3 reads CASNRQGVTPLHF. CDR3 DNA: TGTGCCAGCAACCGACAGGGAGTGACACCCCTCCACTTT.

The rearrangement uses TRBV19 and TRBJ2-2, with TRBD2 matching over 8 bases. J gave up 7 bases and V 6 bases, and 4 bases lay outside the gene matches. This CDR3 comprises 13 residues. CDR1 is LNHDA, CDR2 SQIVND, per germline (reference sequence). Here the CDR3 DNA reads TGTGCCAGTAGCGGGAGGGATAACGGGGAGCTGTTTTTT. It codes for CASSGRDNGELFF.

V and J are TRBV7-2 and TRBJ1-4; D call uncertain. This CDR3 has 16 residues. Trimming stripped 5 bases from V and 6 bases from J, with 19 bases between. Looked up from germline, CDR1 is SGHTA and CDR2 is FQGNSA. The CDR3 DNA follows: TGTGCCAGCAGCGATGGAGTGGGCGGGTTAGATGAAAAACTGTTTTTT. Protein sequence: CASSDGVGGLDEKLFF.

This chain uses TRBV29-1 with TRBJ1-1; possibly TRBD1 for D (5 bases). This CDR3 is 14 amino acids long. The germline V gene has CDR1 SQVTM and CDR2 ANQGSEA. V was pared by 4 bases and J by 3 bases, with 15 bases between. DNA for the CDR3: TGCAGCGTTGTTAGGGGCCTGGGGGACACTGAAGCTTTCTTT. Its protein product is CSVVRGLGDTEAFF.

The V call is TRBV7-2, the J call TRBJ1-4, with D perhaps TRBD1 (6 bases). Looked up from germline, CDR1 is SGHTA and CDR2 is FQGNSA. This CDR3 is built from 14 residues. Trimming pared 3 bases from V and 5 bases from J, leaving 10 bases between. CDR3: CASSFRGGNEKLFF. DNA of the CDR3: TGTGCCAGCAGCTTTAGAGGGGGGAATGAAAAACTGTTTTTT. Full variable domain (outside the CDR3, taken from reference TRBV7-2 and TRBJ1-4): GAGVSQSPSNKVTEKGKDVELRCDPISGHTALYWYRQSLGQGLEFLIYFQGNSAPDKSGLPSDRFSAERTGGSVSTLTIQRTQQEDSAVYLCASSFRGGNEKLFFGSGTQLSVL.

The CDR3 reads CAISDGGSIYEQYF. The CDR3, as DNA: TGTGCCATCAGTGATGGTGGGAGTATCTACGAGCAGTACTTC. This chain uses TRBV10-3 with TRBJ2-5; D might be TRBD2 (5 bases). Matching the DNA end better, TRBJ2-7 makes the J call doubtful. The CDR3 is 14 residues long. Looked up from germline, CDR1 is ENHRY and CDR2 is SYGVKD.

This clonotype occurred many times. This rearrangement joins TRBV7-9 to TRBJ2-1, with D possibly being TRBD2 (6 bases). CDR1 SEHNR and CDR2 FQNEAQ come from the germline V gene (reference sequence). V lost 5 bases to trimming and J lost 5 bases, with 7 bases between them. This CDR3 region has 12 residues. The CDR3 reads CASSRLDNEQFF. The CDR3 DNA sequence: TGTGCCAGCAGCCGACTAGACAATGAGCAGTTCTTC. Based on the CDR3 plus reference TRBV7-9 and TRBJ2-1, the full variable domain is DTGVSQNPRHKITKRGQNVTFRCDPISEHNRLYWYRQTLGQGPEFLTYFQNEAQLEKSRLLSDRFSAERPKGSFSTLEIQRTEQGDSAMYLCASSRLDNEQFFGPGTRLTVL.

The genes are TRBV5-8 and TRBJ2-3, with D perhaps matching TRBD1 (7 bases). The ends were cut back, 2 bases at V and 1 base at J, with 11 bases in the middle. The germline V gene has CDR1 SGHTS and CDR2 YDEGEE. This CDR3 region has 15 residues. The CDR3 DNA is TGTGCCAGCAGCTTAGACAGGGAGGGCACAGATACGCAGTATTTT. Its protein is CASSLDREGTDTQYF.

The J gene is TRBJ1-2, the V gene TRBV2; tentative D call: TRBD1 (6 bases). The germline V and J ends were trimmed by 6 bases and 1 base, with 18 bases remaining between them. The CDR3 consists of 16 residues. Germline values: CDR1 SNHLY, CDR2 FYNNEI. The CDR3 here is CASSLPRTESNYGYTF. The DNA of the CDR3 is TGTGCCAGCAGCTTGCCAAGGACAGAGAGTAACTATGGCTACACCTTC.

The chain joins TRBV9 to TRBJ2-7, with 10 bases lining up with TRBD2. V dropped 0 bases and J dropped 3; count of bases not matched to a gene: 3. The germline V gene has CDR1 SGDLS and CDR2 YYNGEE. The CDR3 totals 15 residues. CDR3 loop: CASSVDASGGYEQYF. In DNA, the CDR3 is TGTGCCAGCAGCGTAGATGCTAGCGGGGGCTACGAGCAGTACTTC.

A note on this clonotype: One end of the junction is discordant with germline, which a read error may explain. The CDR3 DNA follows: TGTGCCAGCAGCTTCCAAGCGGAAGAGACCCAGTGCTTC. It specifies CASSFQAEETQCF. This chain uses TRBV7-9 with TRBJ2-5; maybe TRBD2 (5 bases). The CDR3 is made up of 13 amino acids. The V gene's germline CDR1 is SEHNR and CDR2 FQNEAQ (reference sequence).

This chain joins TRBV29-1 and TRBJ1-1, with D unclear. The CDR3 spans 11 residues. V lost 3 bases, J lost 5 bases, and 7 bases lay in between. From germline, CDR1 is SQVTM and CDR2 ANQGSEA. The CDR3 region is CSVETSTEAFF. The CDR3 nucleotides are TGCAGCGTTGAGACGTCAACTGAAGCTTTCTTT.

This chain connects TRBV7-3 to TRBJ2-7; TRBD2 aligns across 14 bases. This CDR3 comprises 17 residues. With V trimmed by 5 bases and J by 2 bases, 8 bases remained unmatched. In germline, CDR1 is SGHTA, CDR2 FQGTGA. CDR3: CASSQPGLAGAAYEQYF. Here the CDR3 DNA reads TGTGCCAGCAGCCAACCGGGACTAGCGGGGGCGGCCTACGAGCAGTACTTC.

This clonotype appeared once. A much larger clone sits a single nucleotide away, making a read error possible. Lacking the conserved final phenylalanine or tryptophan, this CDR3 likely reflects a read error. V and J are TRBV2 and TRBJ1-3; no reliable D call. The ends were cut back, 6 bases at V and 0 bases at J, with 3 bases in the middle. Germline loops: CDR1 SNHLY, CDR2 FYNNEI. This CDR3 spans 12 amino acids. CDR3 nucleotide sequence: TGTGCCAGCAGGAACTCTGGAAACACCATATATCTT. Amino acids: CASRNSGNTIYL.

This clonotype came up once. CDR3 nucleotides: TGTGCCAGCAGCCGGGCGGGAGATACGCAGTATTTT. This gives the protein CASSRAGDTQYF. The rearrangement links TRBV6-6 to TRBJ2-3; tentatively, D is TRBD2 (5 bases). CDR1 is MNHNY, CDR2 SVGAGI, per germline (reference sequence). V dropped 6 bases and J dropped 5 bases, with 9 bases sitting between them. The CDR3 runs 12 residues.